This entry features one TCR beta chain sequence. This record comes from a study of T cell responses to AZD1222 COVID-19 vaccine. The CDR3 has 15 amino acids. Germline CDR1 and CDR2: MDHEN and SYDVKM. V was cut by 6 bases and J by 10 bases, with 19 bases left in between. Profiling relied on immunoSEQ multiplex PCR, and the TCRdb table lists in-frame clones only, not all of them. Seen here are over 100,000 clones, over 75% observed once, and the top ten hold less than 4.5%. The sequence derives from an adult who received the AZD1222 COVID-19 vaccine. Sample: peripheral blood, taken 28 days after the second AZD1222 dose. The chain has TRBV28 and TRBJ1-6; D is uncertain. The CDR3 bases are TGTGCCAGCAGCCTCCCCGACCATACCGGATCACCCCTCCACTTT. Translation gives CASSLPDHTGSPLHF.